The 8 T cell receptor beta chains in this list originate from one sample, sequenced in a study of early T cells in non-severe SARS-CoV-2 infection. TCRdb reprocessed the 5' RACE reads via MiXCR and lists one record per CDR3 protein. Found here are 80,000 or so distinct CDR3 sequences, around 5.6% of them singletons; the top ten hold about 7.8%. The sequenced sample was whole blood. The receptor source for this set is an adult who was a healthcare worker with PCR-confirmed SARS-CoV-2 infection or an uninfected control (not recorded which).

This clonotype was observed at least ten times. This chain uses TRBV28 with TRBJ2-7, with D uncertain. Germline V gene data show CDR1 as MDHEN and CDR2 as SYDVKM. V was clipped by 3 bases and J by 3 bases, with 3 bases between them. The CDR3 totals 11 residues. The CDR3 DNA is TGTGCCAGCAGTTTTCGCTACGAGCAGTACTTC. It is translated as CASSFRYEQYF.

This clonotype has a handful of counts. This chain connects TRBV7-8 to TRBJ2-5; a weak D match, TRBD2 (6 bases). This CDR3 contains 17 residues. Germline lookup yields CDR1 SGHVS and CDR2 FQNEAQ. V gave up 1 base and J gave up 4 bases, with 19 bases separating them. Here the CDR3 DNA reads TGTGCCAGCAGCTTAGGGGCGGGAACTTGGATACGAGAGACCCAGTACTTC. It is translated as CASSLGAGTWIRETQYF.

This clonotype was picked up a small number of times. This chain links TRBV6-2 or TRBV6-3 with TRBJ2-7; D gene ambiguous. The germline gives CDR1 MNHEY, CDR2 SVGEGT. The CDR3 has 12 amino acids. Trimming pared 0 bases from V and 6 bases from J, leaving 6 bases between. The CDR3, as DNA: TGTGCCAGCAGTTACTCGAGCCTCGAGCAGTACTTC. Amino acids: CASSYSSLEQYF.

The chain links TRBV7-9 to TRBJ1-2; TRBD1 matches at 9 bases. This CDR3 has 12 residues. Germline lookup yields CDR1 SEHNR and CDR2 FQNEAQ (reference sequence). V lost 5 bases, J lost 14 bases, and 9 bases stayed unmatched. The CDR3 loop is CASSPGQGKGTF. CDR3 DNA sequence: TGTGCCAGCAGCCCCGGACAGGGGAAGGGGACCTTC.

This clonotype has just a few counts. The chain uses TRBV5-4 and TRBJ2-3; D ambiguous. Between the trimmed V and J ends, which lost 1 base and 6 bases, there was a span of 12 bases. Germline V gives CDR1 SGHNT, CDR2 YYREEE (reference sequence). The CDR3 loop spans 14 amino acids. The CDR3 DNA is TGTGCCAGCAGCTTGCGCACTCTAAGGGATACGCAGTATTTT. Amino acid sequence: CASSLRTLRDTQYF.

This clonotype was counted at least ten times. V and J are TRBV18 and TRBJ1-6; D is ambiguous. The germline V gene encodes CDR1 KGHSH and CDR2 LQKENI. V was clipped by 3 bases and J by 6 bases, with 3 bases between them. The CDR3 is 12 amino acids. The CDR3 DNA is TGTGCCAGCTCACCCCCTAATTCACCCCTCCACTTT. It yields the protein CASSPPNSPLHF.

The sample holds many counts of this clonotype. At one end the junction does not follow the germline gene, possibly because of a read error. The V and J genes are TRBV20-1 and TRBJ2-1, with TRBD2 matching 9 bases. Germline assignment: CDR1 DFQATT and CDR2 SNEGSKA (reference sequence). This CDR3 is 11 amino acids long. As DNA, the CDR3 is TGCAGTGCTAGAGATGGGAGGACTAGCGTCTTC. The encoded protein is CSARDGRTSVF.

This clonotype occurred many times. This chain links TRBV20-1 with TRBJ1-5; 10 bases align to TRBD1. V was pared by 6 bases and J by 7 bases, with 9 bases of the junction left unmatched. The CDR3 extends over 14 amino acids. CDR1 is DFQATT, CDR2 SNEGSKA, per germline (reference sequence). CDR3 sequence: CSAPDRGVGQPQHF. In DNA, the CDR3 is TGCAGTGCCCCGGACAGGGGGGTAGGGCAGCCCCAGCATTTT.